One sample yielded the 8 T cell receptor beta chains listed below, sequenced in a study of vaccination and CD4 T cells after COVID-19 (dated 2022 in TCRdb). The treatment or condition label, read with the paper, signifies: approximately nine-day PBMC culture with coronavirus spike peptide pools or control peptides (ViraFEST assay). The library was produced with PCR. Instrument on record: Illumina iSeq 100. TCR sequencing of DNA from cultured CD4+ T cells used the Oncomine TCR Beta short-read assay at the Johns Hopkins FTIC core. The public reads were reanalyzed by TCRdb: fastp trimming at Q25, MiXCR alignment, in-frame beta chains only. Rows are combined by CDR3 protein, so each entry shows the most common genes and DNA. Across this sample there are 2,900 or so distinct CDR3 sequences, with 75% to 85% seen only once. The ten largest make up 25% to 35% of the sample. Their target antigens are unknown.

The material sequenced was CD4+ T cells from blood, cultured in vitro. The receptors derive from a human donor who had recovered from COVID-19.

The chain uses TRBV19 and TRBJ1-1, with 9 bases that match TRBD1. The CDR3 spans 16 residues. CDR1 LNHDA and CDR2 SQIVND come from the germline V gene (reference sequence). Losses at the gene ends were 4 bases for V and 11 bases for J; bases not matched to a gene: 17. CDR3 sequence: CASSNRLGQGSPSAFF. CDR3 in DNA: TGTGCCAGTAGTAATCGATTGGGACAGGGAAGTCCGTCGGCTTTCTTT.

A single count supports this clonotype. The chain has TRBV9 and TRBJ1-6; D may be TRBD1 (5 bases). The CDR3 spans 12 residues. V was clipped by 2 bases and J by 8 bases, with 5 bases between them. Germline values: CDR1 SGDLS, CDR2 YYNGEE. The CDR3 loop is CASSVRDSPLHF. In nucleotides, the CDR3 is TGTGCCAGCAGCGTCAGGGATTCACCCCTCCACTTT.

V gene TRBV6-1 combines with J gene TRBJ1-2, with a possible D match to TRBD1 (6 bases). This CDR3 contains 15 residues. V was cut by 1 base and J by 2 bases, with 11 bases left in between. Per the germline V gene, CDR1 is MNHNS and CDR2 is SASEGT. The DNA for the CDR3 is TGTGCCAGCAGTGAAGATTCGGGGGGCAACTATGGCTACACCTTC. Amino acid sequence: CASSEDSGGNYGYTF.

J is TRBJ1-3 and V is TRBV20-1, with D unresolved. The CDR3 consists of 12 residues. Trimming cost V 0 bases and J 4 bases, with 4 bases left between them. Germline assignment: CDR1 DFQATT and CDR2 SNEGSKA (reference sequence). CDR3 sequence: CSARDPGNTIYF. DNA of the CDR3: TGCAGTGCTAGAGATCCGGGAAACACCATATATTTT.

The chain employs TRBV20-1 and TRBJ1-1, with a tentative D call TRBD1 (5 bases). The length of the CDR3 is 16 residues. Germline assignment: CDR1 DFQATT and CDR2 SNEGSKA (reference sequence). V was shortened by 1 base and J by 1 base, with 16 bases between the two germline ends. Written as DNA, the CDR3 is TGCAGTGCTAGAGGGGGAATGGGACGGACGAACACTGAAGCTTTCTTT. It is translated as CSARGGMGRTNTEAFF.

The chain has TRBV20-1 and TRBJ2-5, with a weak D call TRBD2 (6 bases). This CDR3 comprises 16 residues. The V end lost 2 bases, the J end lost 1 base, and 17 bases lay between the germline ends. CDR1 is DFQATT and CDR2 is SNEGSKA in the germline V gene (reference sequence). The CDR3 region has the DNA TGCAGTGCTAGAACAGCCCGGGACTCGATCCAAGAGACCCAGTACTTC. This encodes CSARTARDSIQETQYF.

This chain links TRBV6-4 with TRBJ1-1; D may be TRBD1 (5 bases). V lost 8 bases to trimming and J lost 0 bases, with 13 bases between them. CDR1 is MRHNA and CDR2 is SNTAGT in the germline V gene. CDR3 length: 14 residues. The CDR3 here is CASRDGNLNTEAFF. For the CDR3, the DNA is TGTGCCAGCCGGGACGGCAACCTGAACACTGAAGCTTTCTTT.

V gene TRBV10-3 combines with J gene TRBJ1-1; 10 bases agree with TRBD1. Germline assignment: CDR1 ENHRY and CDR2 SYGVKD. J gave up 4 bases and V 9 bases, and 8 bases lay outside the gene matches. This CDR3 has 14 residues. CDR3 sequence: CAIGTGVGFTEAFF. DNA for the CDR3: TGTGCCATAGGGACAGGGGTAGGGTTCACTGAAGCTTTCTTT.